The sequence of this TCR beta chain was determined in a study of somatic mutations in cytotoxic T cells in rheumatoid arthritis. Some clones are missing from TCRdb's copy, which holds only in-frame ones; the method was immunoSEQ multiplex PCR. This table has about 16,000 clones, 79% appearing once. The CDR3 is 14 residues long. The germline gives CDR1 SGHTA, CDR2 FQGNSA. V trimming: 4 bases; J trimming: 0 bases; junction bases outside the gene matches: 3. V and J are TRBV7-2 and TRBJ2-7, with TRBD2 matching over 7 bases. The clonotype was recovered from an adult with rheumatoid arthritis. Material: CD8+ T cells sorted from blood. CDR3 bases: TGTGCCAGCAGCTCCTCTAGCGGCTCCTACGAGCAGTACTTC. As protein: CASSSSSGSYEQYF. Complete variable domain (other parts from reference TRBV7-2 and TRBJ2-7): GAGVSQSPSNKVTEKGKDVELRCDPISGHTALYWYRQSLGQGLEFLIYFQGNSAPDKSGLPSDRFSAERTGGSVSTLTIQRTQQEDSAVYLCASSSSSGSYEQYFGPGTRLTVT.